This T cell receptor (beta chain) emerged from a study of T cells in localized non-small cell lung cancer. Only in-frame clones appear in the TCRdb table, and some are missing; sequencing was by immunoSEQ multiplex PCR. The sample includes around 2,800 clones, about 25% of them seen just once. The sample holds one count of this clone. The antigen remains unidentified. Germline CDR1 SGHRS, CDR2 YFSETQ. Trimming pared 0 bases from V and 1 base from J, leaving 13 bases between. CDR3 length equals 16 residues. Findings and caveats of the study: Uninvolved adjacent lung had more T cell clonality than any other tissue, topping tumor. Out of the top 100 tumor clones, a median around 56 were seen in adjacent lung.

This sequence was found in a male donor older than 55 with stage II lung adenocarcinoma. The sample here was normal lung tissue next to the tumor, taken before any cancer treatment. The V and J genes are TRBV5-1 and TRBJ1-1; no firm D call. The CDR3 here is CASSLAAGEGNTEAFF. CDR3 DNA sequence: TGCGCCAGCAGCTTGGCCGCTGGGGAGGGGAACACTGAAGCTTTCTTT.